This T cell receptor (beta chain) was obtained from a study of T cell responses to AZD1222 COVID-19 vaccine. From germline, CDR1 is MNHEY and CDR2 SVGAGI. The CDR3 loop spans 14 amino acids. With 6 bases clipped from V and 6 bases from J, the junction kept 6 bases outside the gene matches. Comments on this clone: Its specificity is unknown.

TCRdb keeps only in-frame clones here, not all; method: immunoSEQ multiplex PCR. The sample holds 130,000 to 150,000 clones, approximately 85% seen once. Study conclusions and caveats: Possibly, clonal diversity was underestimated; donors were largely white British and included more females. Vaccine-associated CD4 TCRs spanned spike, dominant at 160-218 and 743-854. The study sampled repertoires only after the peak T cell response. Two doses of AZD1222 preceded a rise in Spike-specific TCR breadth and depth.

J is TRBJ1-1 and V is TRBV6-5; 11 bases are shared with TRBD1. The sample was peripheral blood, taken on day 0 of MenACWY control vaccination. The sequence was collected from an adult in good health. The CDR3 loop is CASSLGQGVPEAFF. DNA for the CDR3: TGTGCCAGCAGCCTGGGACAGGGGGTGCCTGAAGCTTTCTTT.